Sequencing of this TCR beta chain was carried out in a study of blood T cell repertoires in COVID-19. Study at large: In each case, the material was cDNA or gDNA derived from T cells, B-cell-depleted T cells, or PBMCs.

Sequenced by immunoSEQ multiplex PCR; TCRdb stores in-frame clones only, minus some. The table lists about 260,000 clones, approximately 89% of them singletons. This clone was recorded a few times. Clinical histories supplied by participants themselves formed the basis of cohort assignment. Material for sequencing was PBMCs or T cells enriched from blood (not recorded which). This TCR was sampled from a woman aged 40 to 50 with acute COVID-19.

The CDR3 DNA reads as TGTGCCTGGAAGGACAGGGGATCCTACGAGCAGTACTTC. It translates to CAWKDRGSYEQYF. The chain uses TRBV30 and TRBJ2-7, with 9 bases matching TRBD1. After removal of 4 bases from V and 1 base from J, the junction contained 2 bases not matched to a gene. CDR1 and CDR2 (germline): GTSNPN, SVGIG (reference sequence). The CDR3 is 13 residues long.